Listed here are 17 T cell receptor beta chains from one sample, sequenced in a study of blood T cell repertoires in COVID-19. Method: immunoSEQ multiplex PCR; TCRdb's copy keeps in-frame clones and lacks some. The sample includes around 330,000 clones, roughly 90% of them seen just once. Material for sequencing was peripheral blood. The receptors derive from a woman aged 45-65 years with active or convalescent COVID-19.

The CDR3, as DNA: TGTGCCAGCAGCTTAGACCTAGCCCGTGACGAGCAGTACTTC. Encoded protein: CASSLDLARDEQYF. The genes are TRBV7-9 and TRBJ2-7, with D possibly being TRBD2 (5 bases). The CDR3 runs to 14 residues. V was cut by 1 base and J by 5 bases, with 12 bases left in between. Per germline, CDR1 SEHNR and CDR2 FQNEAQ (reference sequence).

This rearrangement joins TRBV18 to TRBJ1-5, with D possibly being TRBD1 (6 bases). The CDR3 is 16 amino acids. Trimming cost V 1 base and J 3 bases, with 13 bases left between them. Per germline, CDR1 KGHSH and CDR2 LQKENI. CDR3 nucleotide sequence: TGTGCCAGCTCACCACGAGGGCAGGGGTTCAATCAGCCCCAGCATTTT. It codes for CASSPRGQGFNQPQHF.

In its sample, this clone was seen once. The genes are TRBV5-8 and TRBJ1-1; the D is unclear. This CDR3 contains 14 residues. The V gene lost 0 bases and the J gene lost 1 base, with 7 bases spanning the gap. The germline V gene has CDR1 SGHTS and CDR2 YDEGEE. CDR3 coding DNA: TGTGCCAGCAGCTTGGTTCGAGGGAACACTGAAGCTTTCTTT. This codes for CASSLVRGNTEAFF. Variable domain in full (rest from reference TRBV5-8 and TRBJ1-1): EAGVTQSPTHLIKTRGQQATLRCSPISGHTSVYWYQQALGLGLQFLLWYDEGEERNRGNFPPRFSGRQFPNYSSELNVNALELEDSALYLCASSLVRGNTEAFFGQGTRLTVV.

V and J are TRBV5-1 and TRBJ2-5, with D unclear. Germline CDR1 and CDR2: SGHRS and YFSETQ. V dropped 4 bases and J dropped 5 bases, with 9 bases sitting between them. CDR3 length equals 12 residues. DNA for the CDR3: TGCGCCAGCAGCATGGGAAGCGAGACCCAGTACTTC. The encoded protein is CASSMGSETQYF.

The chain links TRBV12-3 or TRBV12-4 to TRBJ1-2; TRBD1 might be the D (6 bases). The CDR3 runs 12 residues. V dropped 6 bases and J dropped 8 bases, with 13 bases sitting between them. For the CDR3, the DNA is TGTGCCAGCAGGAAACAGGGTGGCGGCTACACCTTC. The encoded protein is CASRKQGGGYTF.

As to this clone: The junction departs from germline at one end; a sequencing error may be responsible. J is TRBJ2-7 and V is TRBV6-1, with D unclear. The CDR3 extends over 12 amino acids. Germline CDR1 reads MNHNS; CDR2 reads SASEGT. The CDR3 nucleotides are TGTGCCAGCCGTGAGCAGCGATACGAGCAGTACTTC. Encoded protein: CASREQRYEQYF.

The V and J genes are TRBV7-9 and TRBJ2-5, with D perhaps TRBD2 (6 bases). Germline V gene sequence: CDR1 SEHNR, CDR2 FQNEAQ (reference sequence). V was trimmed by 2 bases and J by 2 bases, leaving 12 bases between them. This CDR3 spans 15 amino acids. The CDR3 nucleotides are TGTGCCAGCAGCTTAAAGGATCGGGGGCAAGAGACCCAGTACTTC. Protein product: CASSLKDRGQETQYF.

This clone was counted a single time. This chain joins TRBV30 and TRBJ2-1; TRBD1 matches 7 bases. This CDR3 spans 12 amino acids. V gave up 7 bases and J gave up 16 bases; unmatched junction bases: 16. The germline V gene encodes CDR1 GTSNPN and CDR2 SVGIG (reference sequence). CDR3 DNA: TGTGCCTCCCGTCCGAGGGGAGAAGGGGGCTTCTTC. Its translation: CASRPRGEGGFF.

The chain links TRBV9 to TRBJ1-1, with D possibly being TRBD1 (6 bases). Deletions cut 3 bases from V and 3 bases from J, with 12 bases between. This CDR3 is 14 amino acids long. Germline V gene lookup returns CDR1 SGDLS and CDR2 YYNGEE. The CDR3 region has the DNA TGTGCCAGCAGCGCCCTCGGGACACACACTGAAGCTTTCTTT. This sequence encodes CASSALGTHTEAFF.

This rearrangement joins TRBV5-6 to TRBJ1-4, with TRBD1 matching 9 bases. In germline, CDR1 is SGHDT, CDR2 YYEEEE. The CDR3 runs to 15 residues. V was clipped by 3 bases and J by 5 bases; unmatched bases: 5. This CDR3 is CASSWRTGANEKLFF. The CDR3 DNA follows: TGTGCCAGCAGCTGGCGGACAGGGGCAAATGAAAAACTGTTTTTT.

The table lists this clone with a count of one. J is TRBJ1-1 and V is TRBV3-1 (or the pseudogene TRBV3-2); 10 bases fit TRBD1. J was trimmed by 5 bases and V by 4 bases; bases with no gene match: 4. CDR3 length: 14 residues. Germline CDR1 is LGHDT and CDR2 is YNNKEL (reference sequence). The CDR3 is CASSLGQGWTEAFF. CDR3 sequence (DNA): TGTGCCAGCAGCCTGGGACAGGGGTGGACTGAAGCTTTCTTT.

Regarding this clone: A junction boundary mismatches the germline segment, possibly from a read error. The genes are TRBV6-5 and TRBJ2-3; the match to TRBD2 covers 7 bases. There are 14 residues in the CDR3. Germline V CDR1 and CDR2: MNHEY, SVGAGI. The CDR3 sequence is CASSDSGGSDTQYF. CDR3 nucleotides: TGTGCCAGCAGTGACTCGGGCGGGAGTGATACGCAGTATTTT.

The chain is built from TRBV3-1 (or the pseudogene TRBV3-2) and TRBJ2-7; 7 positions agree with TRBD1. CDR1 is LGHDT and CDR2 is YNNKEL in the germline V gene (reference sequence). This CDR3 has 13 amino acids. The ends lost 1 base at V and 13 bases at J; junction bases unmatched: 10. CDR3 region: CASSQGLGTDPYF. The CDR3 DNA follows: TGTGCCAGCAGCCAAGGTCTTGGGACAGATCCTTACTTC.

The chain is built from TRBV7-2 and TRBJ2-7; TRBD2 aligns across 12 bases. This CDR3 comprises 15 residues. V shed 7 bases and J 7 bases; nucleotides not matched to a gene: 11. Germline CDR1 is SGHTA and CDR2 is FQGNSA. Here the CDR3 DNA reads TGTGCCAGCACCATGGGGCTAGCGGGAGGGAGGGAGCAGTACTTC. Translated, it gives CASTMGLAGGREQYF.

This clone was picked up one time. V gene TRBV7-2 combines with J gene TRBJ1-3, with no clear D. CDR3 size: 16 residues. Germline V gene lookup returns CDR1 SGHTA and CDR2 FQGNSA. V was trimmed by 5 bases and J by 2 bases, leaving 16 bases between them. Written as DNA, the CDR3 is TGTGCCAGCAGCCCAGCGGGCCCAGGAACTGGAAACACCATATATTTT. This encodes CASSPAGPGTGNTIYF. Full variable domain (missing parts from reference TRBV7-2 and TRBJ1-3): GAGVSQSPSNKVTEKGKDVELRCDPISGHTALYWYRQSLGQGLEFLIYFQGNSAPDKSGLPSDRFSAERTGGSVSTLTIQRTQQEDSAVYLCASSPAGPGTGNTIYFGEGSWLTVV.

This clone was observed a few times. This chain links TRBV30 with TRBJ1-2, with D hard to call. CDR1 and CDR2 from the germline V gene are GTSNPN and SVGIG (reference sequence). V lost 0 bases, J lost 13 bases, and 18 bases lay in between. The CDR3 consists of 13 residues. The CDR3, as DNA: TGTGCCTGGAGTGTACTGCCACCGGAGGTCGGCACCTTC. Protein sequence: CAWSVLPPEVGTF.

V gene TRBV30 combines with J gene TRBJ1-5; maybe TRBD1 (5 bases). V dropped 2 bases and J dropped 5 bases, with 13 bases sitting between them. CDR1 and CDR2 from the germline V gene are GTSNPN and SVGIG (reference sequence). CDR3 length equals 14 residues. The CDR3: CAWSSDSWDQPQHF. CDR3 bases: TGTGCCTGGAGTAGCGACAGTTGGGATCAGCCCCAGCATTTT. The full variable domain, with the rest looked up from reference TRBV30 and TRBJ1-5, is SQTIHQWPATLVQPVGSPLSLECTVEGTSNPNLYWYRQAAGRGLQLLFYSVGIGQISSEVPQNLSASRPQDRQFILSSKKLLLSDSGFYLCAWSSDSWDQPQHFGDGTRLSIL.